The present TCR beta chain was sequenced within a study of blood T cell repertoires in COVID-19. Study-wide background: The United States, Italy and Spain supplied acute and convalescent COVID-19 samples. Sources were T cells, B-cell-depleted T cells, or PBMCs; the material itself was cDNA or gDNA.

Authors' processing steps: For nucleated cells, counts were estimated from reference gene primer amplification. The repertoire was sequenced with immunoSEQ multiplex PCR; TCRdb's copy has only in-frame clones and lacks some. From that table come the V and J calls and clone size; the DNA was used to work out D and trimming. The sample contains 150,000 to 200,000 clones, roughly 88% of which appear only once. CDR1 LGHDT and CDR2 YNNKEL come from the germline V gene (reference sequence). This CDR3 comprises 13 residues. The V gene lost 0 bases and the J gene lost 7 bases, with 9 bases spanning the gap. The sequence was collected from a man aged 60 to 75 who had recovered from COVID-19. The chain links TRBV3-1 (or the pseudogene TRBV3-2) to TRBJ1-2; possibly TRBD1 for D (5 bases). The sample comprised peripheral blood. The CDR3 reads CASSQDLGGGYTF. The CDR3 DNA is TGTGCCAGCAGCCAAGATCTCGGGGGTGGCTACACCTTC.